Sequencing of this TCR beta chain was carried out in a study of blood T cell repertoires in COVID-19. At the level of the study: Whether acute or convalescent, the COVID-19 samples came from the United States, Italy and Spain. In each case, the material was cDNA or gDNA derived from T cells, B-cell-depleted T cells, or PBMCs.

In the original analysis: It was from reference gene primer amplification that nucleated cell counts were estimated. Some clones are missing from TCRdb's copy, which holds only in-frame ones; the method was immunoSEQ multiplex PCR. V, J and clone size were drawn from that table, and D and trimming were deduced from the DNA. The repertoire holds about 190,000 clones, 89% seen once, with around 7% in the top ten. There are 15 residues in the CDR3. Germline-derived CDR1 and CDR2 are SGHRS and YFSETQ. V shed 3 bases and J shed 6 bases, with 17 bases lying between them. This clonotype originated in a man aged 40-50 years with acute or convalescent COVID-19. The chain uses TRBV5-1 and TRBJ2-3, with D perhaps matching TRBD2 (6 bases). Sequences were obtained from peripheral blood. CDR3 coding DNA: TGCGCCAGCAGCTGGGCGACACTAGCCGTGGATACGCAGTATTTT. Its protein is CASSWATLAVDTQYF.